One and the same sample provided the 2 T cell receptor beta chains below, sequenced in a study of response to subunit inactivated influenza vaccine. TCRdb passed the RT-PCR reads through MiXCR, listing each CDR3 protein once. The repertoire holds 550,000 to 800,000 distinct CDR3 sequences, 15% to 19% seen once, with around a tenth in the top ten. The sample was PBMCs from blood, taken roughly 12 days after vaccination. Receptor source: a man aged 45-65 years who received an inactivated influenza vaccine.

V is TRBV5-1 and J is TRBJ1-1; possible D gene TRBD1, 5 bases. This CDR3 is built from 14 residues. V lost 6 bases, J lost 5 bases, and 17 bases lay in between. Germline CDR1 and CDR2: SGHRS and YFSETQ. CDR3 residues: CASTLTASGTEAFF. CDR3 DNA sequence: TGCGCCAGCACCCTGACGGCCTCAGGGACTGAAGCTTTCTTT.

This clonotype was counted only a few times. The chain uses TRBV20-1 and TRBJ1-1; the D gene is possibly TRBD1 (6 bases). This CDR3 spans 15 amino acids. V lost 0 bases to trimming and J lost 0 bases, with 11 bases between them. Per germline, CDR1 DFQATT and CDR2 SNEGSKA (reference sequence). In DNA, the CDR3 is TGCAGTGCTAGAGATGTGAGGGGGATGAACACTGAAGCTTTCTTT. This encodes CSARDVRGMNTEAFF.